This T cell receptor beta chain was captured by sequencing in a study of beta chain features in type 1 diabetes. Overall study results and limits: Among patients with Type 1 diabetes, TCRB CDR3s were moderately but significantly shorter in every one of the four CD4+ subsets. A pattern of fewer insertions and more deletions at VDJ junctions was seen in type 1 diabetes patients.

The germline V gene encodes CDR1 ENHRY and CDR2 SYGVKD. This CDR3 contains 15 residues. Deletions cut 5 bases from V and 1 base from J, with 13 bases between. The investigators reverse transcribed all of the isolated RNA, so they sequenced expressed TCRB transcripts. Only in-frame clones appear in the TCRdb table, and some are missing; sequencing was by immunoSEQ multiplex PCR. The sample has around 690,000 clones; 9.5% to 15% are singletons. In regard to this clone: Its target is not known.

This TCR derives from a man younger than 40 with type 1 diabetes. The chain employs TRBV10-3 and TRBJ2-3, with D possibly matching TRBD1 (6 bases). The sequencing input was naive CD4+ T cells from blood. The CDR3 protein is CAISPGAGGTDTQYF. In DNA form, the CDR3 reads TGTGCCATCAGTCCTGGGGCAGGGGGCACAGATACGCAGTATTTT.